The clone carrying this T cell receptor beta chain was counted between two and nine times. The data are from a study of blood T cells in healthy people across ages. The CDR3 runs 14 residues. Trimming took 6 bases from V and 2 from J, leaving 10 bases between them. Looked up from germline, CDR1 is MNHEY and CDR2 is SVGEGT. With a J-beta primer mix and a sample-barcoded 5' primer, a second PCR ran about 7 to 12 cycles. TCRdb reanalysed the 5' RACE reads using MiXCR and keeps one entry per CDR3 protein. The sample carries approximately 940,000 distinct CDR3 sequences, roughly 52% recorded once. This clonotype was sampled from a man aged 25-40 years in good health. The J gene is TRBJ2-2, the V gene TRBV6-2 or TRBV6-3; a possible D gene is TRBD2 (6 bases). Sample: blood. Written as DNA, the CDR3 is TGTGCCAGCAGATCGGGACTTAACACCGGGGAGCTGTTTTTT. It specifies CASRSGLNTGELFF.